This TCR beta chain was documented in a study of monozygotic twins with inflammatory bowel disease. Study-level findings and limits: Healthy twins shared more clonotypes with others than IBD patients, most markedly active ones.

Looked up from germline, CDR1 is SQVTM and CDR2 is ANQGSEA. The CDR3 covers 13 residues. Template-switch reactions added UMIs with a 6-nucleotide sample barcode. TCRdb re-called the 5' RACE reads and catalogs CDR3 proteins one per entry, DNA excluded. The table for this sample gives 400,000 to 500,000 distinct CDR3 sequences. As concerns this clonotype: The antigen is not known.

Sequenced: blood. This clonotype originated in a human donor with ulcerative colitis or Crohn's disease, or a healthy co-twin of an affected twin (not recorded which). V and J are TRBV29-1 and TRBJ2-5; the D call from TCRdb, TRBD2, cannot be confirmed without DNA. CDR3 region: CSVASGRRMTQYF.